This T cell receptor (beta chain) was recovered during a study of shared clonotypes between healthy human individuals. CDR1 and CDR2 (germline): SGHTA, FQGNSA. The CDR3 consists of 14 residues. The V and J ends lost 4 bases and 5 bases respectively, with 14 bases between them. Of note for this clone: As yet, its antigen is unknown.

Only Caucasian adults living in Nashville, Tennessee made up the donor group. Libraries were prepared by immunoSEQ multiplex PCR; TCRdb keeps only in-frame clonotypes and omits some of them. Among about 1.5 million clones listed, over 95% were seen once. Findings and limits, study-wide: Clonotypes shared by all four sorted-subset donors had higher generation probabilities than non-shared clonotypes.

The J gene is TRBJ2-5, the V gene TRBV7-2; a weak D match, TRBD2 (7 bases). The clonotype comes from a man aged 30 to 39 in good health. Sequencing was carried out using naive CD4+ T cells sorted from blood. As to subset: CD45RA+ positively selected. The CDR3 here is CASSWGRGLETQYF. In DNA, the CDR3 is TGTGCCAGCAGCTGGGGGCGGGGGCTGGAGACCCAGTACTTC.